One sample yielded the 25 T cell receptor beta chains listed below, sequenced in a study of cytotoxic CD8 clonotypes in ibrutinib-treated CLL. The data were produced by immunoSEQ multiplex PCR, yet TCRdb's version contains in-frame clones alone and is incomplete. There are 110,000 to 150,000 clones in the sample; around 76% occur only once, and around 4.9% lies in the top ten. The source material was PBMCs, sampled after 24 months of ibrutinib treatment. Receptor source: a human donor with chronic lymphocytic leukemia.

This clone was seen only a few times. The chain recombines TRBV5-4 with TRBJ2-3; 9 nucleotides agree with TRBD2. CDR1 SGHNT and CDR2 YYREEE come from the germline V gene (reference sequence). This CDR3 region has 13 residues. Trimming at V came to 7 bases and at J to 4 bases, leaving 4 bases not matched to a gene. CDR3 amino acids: CASGTSQADTQYF. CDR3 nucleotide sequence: TGTGCCAGCGGGACTAGCCAGGCAGATACGCAGTATTTT.

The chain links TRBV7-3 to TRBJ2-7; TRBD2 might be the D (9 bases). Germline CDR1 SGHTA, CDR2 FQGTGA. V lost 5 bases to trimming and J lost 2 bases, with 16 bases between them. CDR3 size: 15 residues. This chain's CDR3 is CASSQGAGGPYEQYF. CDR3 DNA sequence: TGTGCCAGCAGCCAGGGGGCGGGAGGGCCCTACGAGCAGTACTTC.

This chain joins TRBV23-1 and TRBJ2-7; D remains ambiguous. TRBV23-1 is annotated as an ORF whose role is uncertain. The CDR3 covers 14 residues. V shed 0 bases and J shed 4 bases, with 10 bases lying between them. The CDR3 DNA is TGCGCCAGCAGTCAATCTTGGCCAATTTACGAGCAGTACTTC. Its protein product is CASSQSWPIYEQYF.

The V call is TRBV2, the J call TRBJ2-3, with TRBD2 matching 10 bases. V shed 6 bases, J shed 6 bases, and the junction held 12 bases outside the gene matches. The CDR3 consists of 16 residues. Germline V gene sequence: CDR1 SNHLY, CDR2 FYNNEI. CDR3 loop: CASSGRPSGSWDTQYF. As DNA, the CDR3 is TGTGCCAGCAGCGGGAGGCCTAGCGGGAGCTGGGATACGCAGTATTTT.

The CDR3 loop is CASWGESNTGELFF. In nucleotides, the CDR3 is TGCGCCAGCTGGGGCGAGTCGAACACCGGGGAGCTGTTTTTT. The chain couples TRBV5-1 to TRBJ2-2, with D possibly matching TRBD1 (5 bases). The V and J ends lost 7 bases and 0 bases respectively, with 10 bases between them. This CDR3 region has 14 residues. The germline CDR1 and CDR2 sequences are SGHRS and YFSETQ.

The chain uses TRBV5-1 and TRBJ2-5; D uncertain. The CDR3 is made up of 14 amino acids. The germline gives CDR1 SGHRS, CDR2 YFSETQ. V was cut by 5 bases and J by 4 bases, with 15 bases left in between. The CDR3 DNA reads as TGCGCCAGCAGTCCCCCCGCTGTCGGAGAGACCCAGTACTTC. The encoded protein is CASSPPAVGETQYF.

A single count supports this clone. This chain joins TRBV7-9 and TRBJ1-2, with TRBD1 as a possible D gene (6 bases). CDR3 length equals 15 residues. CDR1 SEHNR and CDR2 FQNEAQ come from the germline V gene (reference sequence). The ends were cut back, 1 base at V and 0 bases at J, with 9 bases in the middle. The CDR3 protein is CASSLGGGPNYGYTF. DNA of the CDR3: TGTGCCAGCAGCTTAGGTGGGGGCCCTAACTATGGCTACACCTTC.

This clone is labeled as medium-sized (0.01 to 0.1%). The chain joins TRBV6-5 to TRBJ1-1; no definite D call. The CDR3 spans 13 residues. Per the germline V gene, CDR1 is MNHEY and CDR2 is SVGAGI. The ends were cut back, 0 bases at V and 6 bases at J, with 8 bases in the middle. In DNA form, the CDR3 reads TGTGCCAGCAGTTACTCGAGGCAGTCTGAAGCTTTCTTT. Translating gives CASSYSRQSEAFF.

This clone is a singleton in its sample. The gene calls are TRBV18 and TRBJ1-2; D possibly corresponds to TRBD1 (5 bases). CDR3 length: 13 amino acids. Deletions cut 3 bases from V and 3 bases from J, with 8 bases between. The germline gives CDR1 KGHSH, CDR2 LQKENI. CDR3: CASSPQGDYGYTF. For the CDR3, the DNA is TGTGCCAGCTCACCCCAGGGCGACTATGGCTACACCTTC. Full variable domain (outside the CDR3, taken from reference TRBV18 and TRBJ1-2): NAGVMQNPRHLVRRRGQEARLRCSPMKGHSHVYWYRQLPEEGLKFMVYLQKENIIDESGMPKERFSAEFPKEGPSILRIQQVVRGDSAAYFCASSPQGDYGYTFGSGTRLTVV.

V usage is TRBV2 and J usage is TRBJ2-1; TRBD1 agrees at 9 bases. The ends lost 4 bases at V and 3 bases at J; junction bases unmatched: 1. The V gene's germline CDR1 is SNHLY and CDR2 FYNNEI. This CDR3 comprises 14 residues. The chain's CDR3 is CASSGTGDYNEQFF. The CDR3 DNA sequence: TGTGCCAGCAGTGGGACAGGGGACTACAATGAGCAGTTCTTC.

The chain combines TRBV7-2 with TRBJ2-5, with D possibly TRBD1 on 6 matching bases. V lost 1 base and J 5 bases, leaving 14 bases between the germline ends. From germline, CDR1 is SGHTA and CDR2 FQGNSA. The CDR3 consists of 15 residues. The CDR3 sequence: CASSLVRGQGETQYF. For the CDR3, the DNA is TGTGCCAGCAGCTTAGTCCGGGGTCAGGGGGAGACCCAGTACTTC. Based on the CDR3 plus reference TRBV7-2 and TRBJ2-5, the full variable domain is GAGVSQSPSNKVTEKGKDVELRCDPISGHTALYWYRQSLGQGLEFLIYFQGNSAPDKSGLPSDRFSAERTGGSVSTLTIQRTQQEDSAVYLCASSLVRGQGETQYFGPGTRLLVL.

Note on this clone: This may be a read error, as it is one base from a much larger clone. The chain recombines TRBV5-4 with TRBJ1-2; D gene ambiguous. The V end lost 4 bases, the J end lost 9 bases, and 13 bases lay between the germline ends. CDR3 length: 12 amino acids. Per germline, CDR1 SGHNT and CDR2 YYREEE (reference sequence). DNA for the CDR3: TGTGCCAGCAGCCAAGGCGCCGGAAGCTACACCTTC. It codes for CASSQGAGSYTF.

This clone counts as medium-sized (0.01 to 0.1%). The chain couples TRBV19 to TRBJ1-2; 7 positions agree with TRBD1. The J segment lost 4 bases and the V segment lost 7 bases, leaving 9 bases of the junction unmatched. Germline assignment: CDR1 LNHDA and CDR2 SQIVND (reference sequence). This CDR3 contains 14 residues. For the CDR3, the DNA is TGTGCCAGTACCTCACAGGGGCAGACCTATGGCTACACCTTC. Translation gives CASTSQGQTYGYTF.

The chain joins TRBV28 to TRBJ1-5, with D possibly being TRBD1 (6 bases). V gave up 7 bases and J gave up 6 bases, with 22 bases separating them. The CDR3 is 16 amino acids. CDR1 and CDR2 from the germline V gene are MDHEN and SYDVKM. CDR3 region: CASIPGGGKRSQPQHF. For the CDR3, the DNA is TGTGCCAGCATCCCGGGGGGCGGGAAGAGGAGTCAGCCCCAGCATTTT.

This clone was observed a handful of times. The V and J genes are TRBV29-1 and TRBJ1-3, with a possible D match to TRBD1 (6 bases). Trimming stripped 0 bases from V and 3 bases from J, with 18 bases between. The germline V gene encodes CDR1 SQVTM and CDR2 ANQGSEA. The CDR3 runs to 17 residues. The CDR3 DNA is TGCAGCGTTGAAGATCCGGTAGGGGGGAACCGTGGAAACACCATATATTTT. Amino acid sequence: CSVEDPVGGNRGNTIYF. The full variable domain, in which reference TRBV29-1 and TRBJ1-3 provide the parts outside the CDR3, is SAVISQKPSRDICQRGTSLTIQCQVDSQVTMMFWYRQQPGQSLTLIATANQGSEATYESGFVIDKFPISRPNLTFSTLTVSNMSPEDSSIYLCSVEDPVGGNRGNTIYFGEGSWLTVV.

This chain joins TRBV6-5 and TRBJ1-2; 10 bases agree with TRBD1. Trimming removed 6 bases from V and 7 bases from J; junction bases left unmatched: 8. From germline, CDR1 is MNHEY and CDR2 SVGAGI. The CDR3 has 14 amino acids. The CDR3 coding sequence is TGTGCCAGCAGCCCCGACAGGGGGCGCGGTGGCTACACCTTC. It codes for CASSPDRGRGGYTF.

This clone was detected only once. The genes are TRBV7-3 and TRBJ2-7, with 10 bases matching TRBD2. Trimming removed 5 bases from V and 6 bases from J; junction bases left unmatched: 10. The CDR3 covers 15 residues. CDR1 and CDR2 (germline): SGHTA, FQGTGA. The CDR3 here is CASSPGLADTSEQYF. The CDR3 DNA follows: TGTGCCAGCAGCCCCGGACTAGCGGATACTTCCGAGCAGTACTTC.

In DNA form, the CDR3 reads TGCAGCGTTGCGGGTAGCGGGGGTAGCACAGATACGCAGTATTTT. This codes for CSVAGSGGSTDTQYF. The chain has TRBV29-1 and TRBJ2-3, with 9 bases matching TRBD2. Germline V gene data show CDR1 as SQVTM and CDR2 as ANQGSEA. The CDR3 runs 15 residues. V dropped 4 bases and J dropped 0; count of bases not matched to a gene: 5.

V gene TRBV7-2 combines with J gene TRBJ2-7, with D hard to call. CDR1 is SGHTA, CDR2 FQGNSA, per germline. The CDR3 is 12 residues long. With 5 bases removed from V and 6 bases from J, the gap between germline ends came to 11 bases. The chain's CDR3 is CASSQTRAEQYF. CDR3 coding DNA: TGTGCCAGCAGCCAGACCCGTGCCGAGCAGTACTTC.

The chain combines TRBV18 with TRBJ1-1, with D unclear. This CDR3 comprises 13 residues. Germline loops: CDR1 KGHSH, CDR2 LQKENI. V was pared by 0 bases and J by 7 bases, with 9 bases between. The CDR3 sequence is CASSPPTRGEAFF. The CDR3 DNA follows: TGTGCCAGCTCACCACCCACCCGGGGTGAAGCTTTCTTT.

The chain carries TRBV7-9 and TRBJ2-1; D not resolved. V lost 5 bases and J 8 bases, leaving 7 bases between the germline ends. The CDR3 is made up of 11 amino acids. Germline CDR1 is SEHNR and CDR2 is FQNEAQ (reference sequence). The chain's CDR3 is CASSDPHEQFF. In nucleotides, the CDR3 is TGTGCCAGCAGCGATCCCCATGAGCAGTTCTTC.

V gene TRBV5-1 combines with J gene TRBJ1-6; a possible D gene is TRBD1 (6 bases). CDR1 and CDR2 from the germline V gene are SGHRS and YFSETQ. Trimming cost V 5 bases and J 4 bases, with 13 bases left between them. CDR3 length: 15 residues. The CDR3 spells CASRGQGSYNSPLHF. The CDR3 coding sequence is TGCGCCAGCAGGGGGCAGGGGTCGTATAATTCACCCCTCCACTTT.

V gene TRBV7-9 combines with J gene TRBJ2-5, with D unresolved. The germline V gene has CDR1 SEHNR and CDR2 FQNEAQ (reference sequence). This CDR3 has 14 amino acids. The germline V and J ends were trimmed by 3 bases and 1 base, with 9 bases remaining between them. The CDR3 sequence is CASSFGGGQETQYF. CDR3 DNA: TGTGCCAGCAGCTTCGGTGGCGGCCAAGAGACCCAGTACTTC.

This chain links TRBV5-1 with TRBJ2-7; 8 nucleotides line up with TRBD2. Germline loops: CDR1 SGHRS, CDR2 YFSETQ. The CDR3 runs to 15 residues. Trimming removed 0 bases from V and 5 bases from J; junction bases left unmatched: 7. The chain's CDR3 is CASSLGGTSRHEQYF. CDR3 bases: TGCGCCAGCAGCTTGGGGGGGACTAGTCGCCACGAGCAGTACTTC.

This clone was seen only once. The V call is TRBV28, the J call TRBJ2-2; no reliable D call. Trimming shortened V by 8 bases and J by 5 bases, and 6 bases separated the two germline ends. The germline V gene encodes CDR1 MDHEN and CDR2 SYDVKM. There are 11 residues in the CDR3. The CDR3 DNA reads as TGTGCCAGCGGGGATACCGGGGAGCTGTTTTTT. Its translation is CASGDTGELFF.